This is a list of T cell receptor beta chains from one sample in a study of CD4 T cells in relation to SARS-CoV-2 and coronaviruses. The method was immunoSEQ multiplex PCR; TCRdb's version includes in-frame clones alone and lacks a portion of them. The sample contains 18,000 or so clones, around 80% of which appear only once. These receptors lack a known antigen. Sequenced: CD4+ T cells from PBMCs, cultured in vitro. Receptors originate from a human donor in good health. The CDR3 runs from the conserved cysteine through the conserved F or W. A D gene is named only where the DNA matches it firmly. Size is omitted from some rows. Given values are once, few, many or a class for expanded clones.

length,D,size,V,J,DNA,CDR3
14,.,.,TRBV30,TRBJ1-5,TGTGCCTGGAGTCCAAGATGGGGCAATCAGCCCCAGCATTTT,CAWSPRWGNQPQHF
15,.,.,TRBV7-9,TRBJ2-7,TGTGCCAGCAGCTCCCCCTCGGGCAAGAGATACGAGCAGTACTTC,CASSSPSGKRYEQYF
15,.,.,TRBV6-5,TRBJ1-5,TGTGCCAGCGGGGGTGTGGTGTATAGCAATCAGCCCCAGCATTTT,CASGGVVYSNQPQHF
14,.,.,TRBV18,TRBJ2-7,TGTGCCAGCTCACCATGGACGGAGACCTACGAGCAGTACTTC,CASSPWTETYEQYF
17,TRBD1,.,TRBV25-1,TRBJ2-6,TGTGCCAGCAGTGGGGGACAGGGTGGTTCTGGGGCCAACGTCCTGACTTTC,CASSGGQGGSGANVLTF
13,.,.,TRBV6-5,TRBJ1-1,TGTGCCAGCAGTTACTCCTTGAACACTGAAGCTTTCTTT,CASSYSLNTEAFF
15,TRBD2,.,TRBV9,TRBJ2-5,TGTGCCAGCAGCGACCGACTAGCGGGAGTAGAGACCCAGTACTTC,CASSDRLAGVETQYF
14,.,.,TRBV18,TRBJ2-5,TGTGCCAGCGGACGGGGCGGGGCCCAAGAGACCCAGTACTTC,CASGRGGAQETQYF
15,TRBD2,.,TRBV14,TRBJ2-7,TGTGCCAGCAGCCCGGCCAGCGGGAGCACCTACGAGCAGTACTTC,CASSPASGSTYEQYF
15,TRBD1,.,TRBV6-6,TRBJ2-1,TGTGCCAGCAGTTCGAACAGGGGGCGAAATAATGAGCAGTTCTTC,CASSSNRGRNNEQFF
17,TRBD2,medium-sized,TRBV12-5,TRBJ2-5,TGTGCTAGTAGTCCTCAGCCGGGGGTAGCGGGAGGGCCCAACATCTACTTC,CASSPQPGVAGGPNIYF
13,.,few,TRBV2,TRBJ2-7,TGTGCCAGCAGTCCAAGCGGCTCCTACGAGCAGTACTTC,CASSPSGSYEQYF
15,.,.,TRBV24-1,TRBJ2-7,TGTGCCACCAGTGACGCCCTCATGGGGTCCTACGAGCAGTACTTC,CATSDALMGSYEQYF
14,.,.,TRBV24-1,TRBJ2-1,TGTGCCACCAGTCCTAGGAGAGGGGACAATGAGCAGTTCTTC,CATSPRRGDNEQFF
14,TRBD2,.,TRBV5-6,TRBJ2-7,TGTGCCAGCAGAAAACTAGCGGGAGCCTACGAGCAGTACTTC,CASRKLAGAYEQYF
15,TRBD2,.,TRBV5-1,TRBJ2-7,TGCGCCAGCAGGGCCACTAGCGCCTTCTCTGAGGAGCAGTACTTC,CASRATSAFSEEQYF
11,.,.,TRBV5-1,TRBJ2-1,TGCGCCAGCGGGTCGGACAATGAGCAGTTCTTC,CASGSDNEQFF
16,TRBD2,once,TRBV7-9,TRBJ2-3,TGTGCCAGCAGCTTAGTGGCGGGGGTGAGGGCAGATACGCAGTATTTT,CASSLVAGVRADTQYF
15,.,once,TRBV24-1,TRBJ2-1,TGTGCCACCAGTGATCGCACCGGGAGAAGGTATGAGCAGTTCTTC,CATSDRTGRRYEQFF
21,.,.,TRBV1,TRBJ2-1,TGCACCAGCAGCCAAGAACGTTACGGCGGGGTAGCCCAAAACCGAAACAATGAGCAGTTCTTC,CTSSQERYGGVAQNRNNEQFF
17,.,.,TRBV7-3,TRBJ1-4,TGTGCCAGCAGCGCTACAGGAGGGAGAGGGACTAATGAAAAACTGTTTTTT,CASSATGGRGTNEKLFF
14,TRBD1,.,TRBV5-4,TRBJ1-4,TGTGCCAGCAGCATGCAGGGGGTTAATGAAAAACTGTTTTTT,CASSMQGVNEKLFF
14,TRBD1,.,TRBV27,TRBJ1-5,TGTGCCAGCAGTTTAGGGGACAGGGGTCAGCCCCAGCATTTT,CASSLGDRGQPQHF
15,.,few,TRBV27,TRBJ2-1,TGTGCCAGCAGTTCTGGCGGCCCCCTCAGGGGTGAGCAGTTCTTC,CASSSGGPLRGEQFF
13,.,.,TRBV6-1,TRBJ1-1,TGTGCCAGCAGTGACAAAATGAACACTGAAGCTTTCTTT,CASSDKMNTEAFF
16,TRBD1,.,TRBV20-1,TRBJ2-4,TGCAGTGCTAGTTCCCAGGGGGTGTTAGCCAAAAACATTCAGTACTTC,CSASSQGVLAKNIQYF
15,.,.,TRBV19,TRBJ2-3,TGTGCCAGTAGTTCCTACCGGGAGCCCGCAGATACGCAGTATTTT,CASSSYREPADTQYF
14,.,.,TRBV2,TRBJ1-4,TGTGCCAGCAGGCCACTGGCAACTAATGAAAAACTGTTTTTT,CASRPLATNEKLFF
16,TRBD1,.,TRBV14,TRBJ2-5,TGTGCCAGCAGTCAAACAGGGGTGCCTTACCAAGAGACCCAGTACTTC,CASSQTGVPYQETQYF